The entry below describes one TCR beta chain. Only one count was recorded for this clone. Its antigen has not been determined. The input lacks base qualities; no much larger clone sits a single base away. The cohort comprised some 700 healthy bone marrow donors. All cohort members were sampled while nominally healthy, although unrecorded immune exposures were likely present. CMV serostatus was recorded as positive for 250 to 300 and negative for about 55% of the roughly 670 cohort members, whereas no CMV serostatus was recorded for the donor in question. Each donor provided a peripheral blood sample, and peripheral blood mononuclear cells were used for TCR beta sequencing. Genomic DNA was extracted from the blood cell samples with the Qiagen DNeasy Blood Extraction Kit. To prepare the library, the immunoSEQ multiplex PCR assay was applied. For the multiplex PCR, a mixture combining 60 forward primers for TCR Vbeta segments and 13 reverse primers for TCR Jbeta segments was used. A multiplex PCR assay on genomic DNA amplified the CDR3 region of rearranged TCR beta genes. Amplified TCR beta libraries were sequenced as 87-base-pair reads on the Illumina HiSeq System. In the paper's pipeline: In a later analysis, tens of millions of unique TCR beta chains were counted across the 690 or so repertoires, and approximately 11 million of these chains were shared by at least two donors. Raw reads were error-corrected and collapsed into unique sequences with a nearest-neighbor algorithm that merged closely related sequences to remove PCR and sequencing errors. V, D and J gene segments were assigned by aligning CDR3 sequences to IMGT reference sequences. For a sequence to be retained, a match of at least six nucleotides was required to both a V gene segment and a J gene segment. A rearrangement counted as productive if the CDR3 had no stop codons and remained in frame with V and J, and every other rearrangement counted as non-productive. CDR3 was defined by IMGT convention, running from the second conserved V-encoded cysteine to the conserved J-encoded phenylalanine. In an earlier analysis of approximately 500 of the donors, sequences lacking an unambiguous match to a single V gene segment were excluded. An earlier analysis of fewer than 750 of the donors classified V segments as functional when productive rearrangements were above 56.7% and as segregating when the standard deviation between donors was above 5%. A statistical classification framework was built to diagnose cytomegalovirus status from the catalog of TCR beta chain sequences. In a later analysis, TCR nucleotide sequences were compared against IMGT/GENE-DB human TR gene sequences so that V and J genes could be assigned. A later analysis assigned CDR3 sequences and most-parsimonious VDJ recombination scenarios with the TCRdist pipeline. In a later analysis, each TCR beta chain was defined by its CDR3 amino acid sequence together with its V-gene family, and reads without a unique V-gene family were excluded. To address suspected cross-contamination and a sequencing artifact, a later analysis removed roughly 640 highly shared, low-generation-probability nucleotide sequences. In a later analysis, a clonal expansion index for each public chain was calculated from normalized within-repertoire ranks of inferred template counts. In a later analysis, generation probabilities were computed with a VDJ recombination model fitted to out-of-frame rearrangements, and the resulting probabilities were checked against IGoR. In a later analysis, TCR-TCR, TCR-HLA and TCR-CMV co-occurrence was scored with hypergeometric tests, and a repertoire-size bias correction was applied to TCR pairs. To estimate false discovery rates, a later analysis permuted the HLA or CMV assignments 20 times. In a later analysis, co-occurring TCRs were grouped using DBSCAN, and TCRdist sequence similarity was added for clustering within HLA-allele-positive subsets. For co-occurrence clustering, repertoires with fewer than 30,000 or more than 120,000 public chains were excluded, along with roughly five repertoires with anomalous nucleotide sharing. Entries here come from immuneACCESS through TCRdb and include only in-frame sequences with V and J called. Some clones fail to appear in such tables; in the studies checked, an unresolved V gene covers under half of the shortfall, and the cause of the remainder is unknown. The V and J calls and clone size come from that table; D and trimming were worked out from the DNA. The sample profile shows about 160,000 clones; more than 75% of them were found once. The leading ten clones occupy approximately 3.7% of the sample.

V sheds 8 bases and J sheds 2 bases, leaving 10 bases between their ends. Via the germline V gene, CDR1 is MNHNS and CDR2 SASEGT. The CDR3, cysteine through phenylalanine, is 12 amino acids long. Only the CDR3 DNA stays, 36 bases, in frame from base 1. The sample originates from a study of cytomegalovirus exposure and HLA in healthy donors listed by TCRdb under 2017. At the level of the whole study: An earlier analysis of roughly 500 of the donors reported roughly 270 Gb of sequence data and roughly 100 million unique TCR beta sequences from 150 million to 200 million T cells. Roughly 320 gigabases of sequencing data and 70 million to 95 million unique TCR sequences made up an early release that covered approximately 700 HLA-typed donors. The genetic ancestry cluster associated with self-reported Caucasian donors included about four fifths of the roughly 380 genotyped donors. The study was designed to test whether signatures of past pathogen exposure could be identified by cataloging public T cell receptors. The T cell repertoires of around 670 subjects were profiled by immunosequencing and related to cytomegalovirus serostatus. In addition to the first cohort of around 670 subjects, a separate validation cohort of approximately 120 different subjects was used. To predict cytomegalovirus infection status, the study brought together high-throughput TCR immunosequencing, statistical association of individual TCRs with disease status, and machine learning. A later analysis re-examined previously published TCR beta repertoires from just over 650 donors and added high-resolution HLA genotyping to investigate patterns of TCR occurrence. Rather than drawing on any new phenotypic data, the later analysis identified candidate immune exposures from TCR beta sequences and the way those sequences occurred across donors. To decide whether each TCR beta V gene segment behaved as functional or pseudogenic, an earlier analysis of fewer than 750 of the donors relied on high-throughput TCR beta sequencing. Donor age, sex, ethnicity and CMV serostatus were collected together with the repertoire data. Genome-wide SNP genotypes for about 65% of the roughly 670 donors were used in a later genetic analysis, which treated that subset as a discovery cohort. Every discovery cohort repertoire had been produced on one sequencing platform. HLA typing included class I and class II loci at four-digit resolution. The number of typed donors differed by locus: about 620-640 for A, B, C, DRB1 and DQB1; approximately 520 for DQA1; approximately 600 for DPA1; and about 450 for DPB1. Roughly 5 DR-DQ haplotypes were treated as single units for association and clustering because of strong linkage in the cohort. Across about 370 genotyped donors of the cohort, an average of roughly 250,000 unique TCR beta nucleotide sequences per donor were sequenced, and approximately 19% of those sequences were non-productive.

What the study reported, not specific to this receptor: According to the authors, the approach could potentially be generalized to other disease states and immunological phenotypes. The presence/absence analyses assumed that sequencing depth was roughly uniform across donors, and that assumption may not be true. Because the 87-base-pair reads could not distinguish some IMGT-functional V segments, including TRBV6-2 and TRBV6-3, those segments were excluded. Broadly in line with IMGT annotations, most TCR beta V segments showed up in productive rearrangements about 87% or about 30% of the time in an earlier analysis of 450 to 600 of the donors. The classifier was reported to diagnose cytomegalovirus status with high specificity and sensitivity in both the original cohort and the validation cohort. CMV serostatus was the only immune exposure information available for the cohort. When HLA alleles, especially DR and DQ, strongly co-occurred, TCR associations were difficult to assign to individual alleles. A further reported finding was that TCR beta sequences accurately predicted the HLA-A and HLA-B alleles for most subjects in the first cohort. In a later analysis, several top co-occurrence clusters were reported to appear linked to parvovirus B19, influenza, CMV and Epstein-Barr virus. According to a later genetic analysis, donors in an Asian-associated ancestry cluster had fewer N-insertions in productive TCRs than the approximately 710-donor mean. Most TCR sequences were seen in very few donors, while some public TCRs were found in many individuals. A total of about 150 TCR beta chains were listed by the study as associated with cytomegalovirus. A cluster of highly shared sequence variants was judged likely to represent a technical artifact of the sequencing pipeline. In a later analysis, around 15,000 TCR beta sequences were associated with specific HLA alleles at a false discovery rate of 0.05. Because some donors lacked HLA typing at each locus, the association tests relied only on the typed subset. Only TCR beta chains were sequenced in this cohort, and the absence of alpha or paired-chain data limited detectable features. In a later analysis, the rate of TCR association differed among HLA loci, with DRB1 alleles having the most associated TCRs and HLA-C alleles having the fewest. A few of the identified cytomegalovirus-associated TCR beta chains were confirmed in vitro to be specific for cytomegalovirus antigens. V-gene and J-gene trimming of TCR beta chains was associated with a missense DCLRE1C variant in a later genetic analysis, and the association was replicated in an independent cohort. Roughly 15 rarely observed V segments, including chromosome 9 orphons, were excluded from the earlier analysis of some 590 of the donors because counts were too low. Correlated functional status among segregating V segments might reflect linkage disequilibrium, but an unknown experimental factor could not be ruled out. In a later analysis, HLA-associated TCR beta chains showed more clonal expansion and lower generation probabilities than non-associated chains that were equally common. In a later analysis, most CMV-associated TCR beta chains were found to appear HLA-restricted, with HLA associations seemingly driven largely by CMV exposure.

This TCR was recovered from a human donor in good health. Sequencing input: PBMCs. The V gene is TRBV6-1 and the J gene is TRBJ2-7; confidence is insufficient to name the D gene. The CDR3 sequence is CASAHTTYEQYF. The DNA reads as follows: TGTGCCAGCGCTCACACAACCTACGAGCAGTACTTC.